The present T cell receptor beta chain was sequenced within a study of T cell repertoires in cytomegalovirus infection. General study findings and limits: Carriers of CMV and the relevant HLA type were discriminated by public TCR beta frequency.

This clonotype was observed a handful of times. Antigen: not known. TCRdb analysed the reads with MiXCR anew, one entry per CDR3 protein. Of hundreds of thousands of distinct CDR3 sequences in the sample, around 10% were seen once. Germline trimming cut 5 bases from V and 14 bases from J; bases unmatched to any gene: 6. Germline V CDR1 and CDR2: MNHEY, SVGEGT. This CDR3 spans 12 amino acids. This clonotype originated in a human donor in good health (CMV status not recorded). Some clones in this sample may be carry-over from other donors' samples. The sample comprised PBMCs. The rearrangement uses TRBV6-2 or TRBV6-3 and TRBJ1-6, with 7 nucleotides matching TRBD1. The DNA of the CDR3 is TGTGCCAGCAGTGGACAGGAGAACGCCCTCCACTTT. Translation: CASSGQENALHF.